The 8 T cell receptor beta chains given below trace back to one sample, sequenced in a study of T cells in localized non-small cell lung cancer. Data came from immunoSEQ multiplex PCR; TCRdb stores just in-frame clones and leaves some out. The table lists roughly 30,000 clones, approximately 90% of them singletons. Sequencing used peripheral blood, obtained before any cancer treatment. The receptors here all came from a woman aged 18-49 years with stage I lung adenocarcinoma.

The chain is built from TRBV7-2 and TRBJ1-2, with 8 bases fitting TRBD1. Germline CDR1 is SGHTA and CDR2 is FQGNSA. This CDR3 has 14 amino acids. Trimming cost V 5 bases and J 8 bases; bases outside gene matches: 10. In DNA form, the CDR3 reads TGTGCCAGCAGCCGGACAGGGTCAGAACTCGGCTACACCTTC. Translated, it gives CASSRTGSELGYTF.

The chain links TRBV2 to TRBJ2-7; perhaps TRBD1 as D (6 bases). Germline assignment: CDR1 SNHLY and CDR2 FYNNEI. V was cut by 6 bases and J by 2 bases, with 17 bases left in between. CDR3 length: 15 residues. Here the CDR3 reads CASRWGRGVTYEQYF. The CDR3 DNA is TGTGCCAGCAGGTGGGGCAGGGGCGTCACCTACGAGCAGTACTTC.

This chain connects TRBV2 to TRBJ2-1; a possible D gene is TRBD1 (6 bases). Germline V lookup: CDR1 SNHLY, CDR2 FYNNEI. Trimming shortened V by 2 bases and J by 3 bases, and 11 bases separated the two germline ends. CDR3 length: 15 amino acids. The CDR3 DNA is TGTGCCAGCAGTGAAAGGCAGGGGCGCTACAATGAGCAGTTCTTC. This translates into CASSERQGRYNEQFF.

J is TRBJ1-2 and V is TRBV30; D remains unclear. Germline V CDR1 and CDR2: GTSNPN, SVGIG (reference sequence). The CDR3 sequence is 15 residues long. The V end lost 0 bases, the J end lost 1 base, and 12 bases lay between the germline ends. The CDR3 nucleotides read TGTGCCTGGAGTGTTGGTGGGTCTGGTAACTATGGCTACACCTTC. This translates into CAWSVGGSGNYGYTF.

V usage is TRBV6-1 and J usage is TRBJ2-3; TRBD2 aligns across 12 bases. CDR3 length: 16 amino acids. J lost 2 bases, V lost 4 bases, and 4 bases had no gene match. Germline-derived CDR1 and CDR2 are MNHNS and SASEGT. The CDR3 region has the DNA TGTGCCAGCAGTGTGCTAGCGGGGGGGTACACAGATACGCAGTATTTT. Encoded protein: CASSVLAGGYTDTQYF.

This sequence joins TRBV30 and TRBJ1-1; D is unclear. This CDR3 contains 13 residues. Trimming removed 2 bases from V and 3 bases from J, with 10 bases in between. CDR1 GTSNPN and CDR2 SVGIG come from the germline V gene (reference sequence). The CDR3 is CAWSQMADTEAFF. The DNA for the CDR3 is TGTGCCTGGAGTCAGATGGCGGACACTGAAGCTTTCTTT.

The CDR3 DNA sequence: TGTGCCAGCAGACTGATGCAAGTCCATGGCTACACCTTC. Translating it yields CASRLMQVHGYTF. The chain combines TRBV6-6 with TRBJ1-2; no clear D. The germline V gene encodes CDR1 MNHNY and CDR2 SVGAGI (reference sequence). Trimming shortened V by 6 bases and J by 6 bases, and 14 bases separated the two germline ends. CDR3 length: 13 residues.

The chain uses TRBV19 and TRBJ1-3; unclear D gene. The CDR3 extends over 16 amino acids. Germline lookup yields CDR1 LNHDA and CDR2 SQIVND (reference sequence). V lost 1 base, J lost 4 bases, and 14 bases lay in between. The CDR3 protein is CASSIAVLGRGNTIYF. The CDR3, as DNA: TGTGCCAGTAGTATAGCAGTCTTAGGAAGGGGAAACACCATATATTTT.